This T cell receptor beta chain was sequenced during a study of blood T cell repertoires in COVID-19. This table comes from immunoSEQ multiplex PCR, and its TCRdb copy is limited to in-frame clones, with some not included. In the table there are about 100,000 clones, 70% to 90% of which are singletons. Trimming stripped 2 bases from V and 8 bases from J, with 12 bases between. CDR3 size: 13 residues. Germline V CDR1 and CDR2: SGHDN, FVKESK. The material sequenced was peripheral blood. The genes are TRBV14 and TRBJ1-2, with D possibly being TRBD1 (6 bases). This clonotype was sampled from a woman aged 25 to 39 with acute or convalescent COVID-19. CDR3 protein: CASSQPGVWGYTF. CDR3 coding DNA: TGTGCCAGCAGCCAACCAGGGGTTTGGGGCTACACCTTC. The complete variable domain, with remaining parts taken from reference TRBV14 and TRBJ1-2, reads EAGVTQFPSHSVIEKGQTVTLRCDPISGHDNLYWYRRVMGKEIKFLLHFVKESKQDESGMPNNRFLAERTGGTYSTLKVQPAELEDSGVYFCASSQPGVWGYTFGSGTRLTVV.